The clone carrying this T cell receptor beta chain was counted at least ten times. This entry belongs to a study of T cell repertoires in cytomegalovirus infection. Each CDR3 protein gets one entry after TCRdb re-called the reads with MiXCR. In the table there are around 450,000 distinct CDR3 sequences, 11% of which are singletons. This clonotype was sampled from a human donor in good health (CMV status not recorded). Some clones in this sample may be carry-over from other donors' samples. Material for sequencing was PBMCs.

In nucleotides, the CDR3 is TGTGCCAGCAGTTCCCAGCGGGGGGGCCTCAATGAGCAGTTCTTC. This sequence encodes CASSSQRGGLNEQFF. This chain uses TRBV6-2 or TRBV6-3 with TRBJ2-1, with 10 bases identical to TRBD2. Germline CDR1 and CDR2: MNHEY and SVGEGT. CDR3 length equals 15 residues. J lost 6 bases, V lost 4 bases, and 6 bases had no gene match.